These T cell receptor beta chains were read from a single sample in a study of beta chain features in type 1 diabetes. Profiled with immunoSEQ multiplex PCR; TCRdb holds only in-frame clones, not every one. The sample has more than 110,000 clones, 6.9% seen once. The sequencing input was central memory CD4+ T cells from blood. Receptor source: a woman in her twenties or thirties in good health. Both conserved end residues are part of each CDR3. D genes are given only for firm matches. Size is stated for part of the rows, as once, few or many counts, or as a class when the clone is expanded.

v_gene	abundance	j_gene	d_gene	CDR3nt	CDR3aa
TRBV10-3	few	TRBJ2-1	TRBD2	TGTGCCATCAGTACAATAGCGGGAGTTAGTATTGAGCAGTTCTTC	CAISTIAGVSIEQFF
TRBV7-9	many	TRBJ2-5	TRBD2	TGTGCCAGCAGCTCCCAAGCGGGAGCGGAGACCCAGTACTTC	CASSSQAGAETQYF
TRBV7-2	few	TRBJ1-2	NA	TGTGCCAGCAGCCCTTGGAGTACGGGGGGCTACACCTTC	CASSPWSTGGYTF
TRBV7-9	many	TRBJ2-7	TRBD2	TGTGCCACCGGTCGGGGGGACTACGAGCAGTACTTC	CATGRGDYEQYF
TRBV2	NA	TRBJ1-1	NA	TGTGCCAGCAGGGTACAGGGAGTCCACACTGAAGCTTTCTTT	CASRVQGVHTEAFF
TRBV19	many	TRBJ1-1	NA	TGTGCCAGTAGTGGTGCGGGGGACACTGAAGCTTTCTTT	CASSGAGDTEAFF
TRBV6-5	NA	TRBJ2-7	TRBD1	TGTGCCAGCAGTTACGACAGGGGATACTACGAGCAGTACTTC	CASSYDRGYYEQYF
TRBV7-2	NA	TRBJ1-2	TRBD1	TGTGCCAGCAGCGCCGGACAGGGGGCGAATGGCTACACCTTC	CASSAGQGANGYTF
TRBV6-1	few	TRBJ2-4	TRBD2	TGTGCCAGCATCATCAGGAGCGGGACTATCGAGTACTTC	CASIIRSGTIEYF
TRBV6-5	few	TRBJ1-1	TRBD1	TGTGCCAGCAGCCCCCTACAGGGGATGAACACTGAAGCTTTCTTT	CASSPLQGMNTEAFF
TRBV10-3	NA	TRBJ1-2	TRBD1	TGTGCCATCAGTGGGGACAGGGGGCGCAGTGGCTACACCTTC	CAISGDRGRSGYTF